These T cell receptor beta chains were read from a single sample in a study of T cell changes during pregnancy in multiple sclerosis. Generated by immunoSEQ multiplex PCR, the TCRdb table keeps only in-frame clones and is missing some. The sample lists 30,000 to 50,000 clones; approximately 90% were seen once. Sequenced here: CD4+ T cells from peripheral blood mononuclear cells, sampled in the first trimester of pregnancy. Every receptor here comes from a female donor in good health, enrolled as a control in a pregnancy study. Both conserved end residues are part of each CDR3. A D gene is named only where the DNA matches it firmly. For some rows the clone size is stated as once, few or many, or as a class when expanded; others skip it.

clone_size	j_call	v_call	d_call	cdr3_nt	cdr3_aa
-	TRBJ1-1	TRBV4-2	-	TGTGCCAGCAGCCAAGTCCAGCAGGGGAAGGGCACTGAAGCTTTCTTT	CASSQVQQGKGTEAFF
-	TRBJ1-5	TRBV4-3	-	TGCGCCAGCAGCCAAGATCGGCAGTGGGGCTCTATTTTCCGCAATCAGCCCCAGCATTTT	CASSQDRQWGSIFRNQPQHF
-	TRBJ1-4	TRBV7-9	TRBD1	TGTGCCAGCAGCCCCGGACAGGTCACCGGTGAAAAACTGTTTTTT	CASSPGQVTGEKLFF
-	TRBJ2-1	TRBV7-9	-	TGTGCCAGCAGCTTAAGTTCTGGCGAGCAGTTCTTC	CASSLSSGEQFF
-	TRBJ1-2	TRBV6-5	-	TGTGCCAGCAGACGGATAGGGGCTGCTAATGGCTACACCTTC	CASRRIGAANGYTF
-	TRBJ1-1	TRBV5-5	-	TGTGCCAGCAGCTATCCAGACAGGCTGGTCACTGAAGCTTTCTTT	CASSYPDRLVTEAFF
once	TRBJ2-7	TRBV7-2	-	TGTGCCAGCAGCTTAGCGGATCTTCCGGGGACAACCTACGAGCAGTACTTC	CASSLADLPGTTYEQYF
few	TRBJ1-6	TRBV2	-	TGTGCCGCGCTCGGGCAGGAGGGAAATTCACCCCTCCACTTT	CAALGQEGNSPLHF
-	TRBJ2-2	TRBV4-2	-	TGTGCCAGCAGCAGTAGAGGCACCGGGGAGCTGTTTTTT	CASSSRGTGELFF
-	TRBJ2-3	TRBV7-6	-	TGTGCCAGCAGCTCCATCACAGATACGCAGTATTTT	CASSSITDTQYF
-	TRBJ1-5	TRBV19	-	TGTGCCAGTAGTATGAGCCGGGACAACAATCAGCCCCAGCATTTT	CASSMSRDNNQPQHF
-	TRBJ1-2	TRBV7-9	TRBD1	TGTGCCAGCAGTTCACAGGGGGTCGATGGCTACACCTTC	CASSSQGVDGYTF
-	TRBJ1-1	TRBV20-1	-	TGCAGTGCTCCCGTCCACACTGAAGCTTTCTTT	CSAPVHTEAFF
-	TRBJ1-5	TRBV18	TRBD1	TGTGCCAGCTCACCACCCGGGACAGGAGATCAGCCCCAGCATTTT	CASSPPGTGDQPQHF
-	TRBJ2-2	TRBV7-6	-	TGTGCCAGCAGCTTAGGAGGCACCGGGGAGCTGTTTTTT	CASSLGGTGELFF
once	TRBJ1-4	TRBV2	-	TGTGCCAGCAGTGCAGACAGGTGGGGTGAAAAACTGTTTTTT	CASSADRWGEKLFF
-	TRBJ1-6	TRBV18	-	TGTGCCAGCTCACTGGACCGACTAAATTCACCCCTCCACTTT	CASSLDRLNSPLHF
-	TRBJ1-3	TRBV4-3	-	TGCGCCAGCAGCCATCTCGAAAGGGGGAACACCATATATTTT	CASSHLERGNTIYF
-	TRBJ1-2	TRBV7-2	-	TGTGCCAGCAGCCCCAAGGCAGGGGATAACTATGGCTACACCTTC	CASSPKAGDNYGYTF
once	TRBJ1-1	TRBV5-8	-	TGTGCCAGCAGCTTGGTGGGAGGGCCGAACACTGAAGCTTTCTTT	CASSLVGGPNTEAFF
-	TRBJ1-1	TRBV5-1	-	TGCGCCAGCACCCACGGGGGTGGGACTGAAGCTTTCTTT	CASTHGGGTEAFF
-	TRBJ1-6	TRBV4-3	TRBD1	TGCGCCAGCAGCCACGCATCCCAATCCTTCCGGGACAGCTCCTATAATTCACCCCTCCACTTT	CASSHASQSFRDSSYNSPLHF
-	TRBJ1-2	TRBV5-4	TRBD1	TGTGCCAGCACCCCGGGACAGTACTACTCTAACTATGGCTACACCTTC	CASTPGQYYSNYGYTF
once	TRBJ2-7	TRBV6-1	-	TGTGCCAGCAGTGCTGTATACGAGCAGTACTTC	CASSAVYEQYF
-	TRBJ2-7	TRBV5-5	-	TGTGCCAGCAGCCCCGGTGGAGCGTTCTCCTACGAGCAGTACTTC	CASSPGGAFSYEQYF
-	TRBJ1-2	TRBV5-1	TRBD1	TGCGCCAGCAGCGAACAACGGACAGGGACTACCTATGGCTACACCTTC	CASSEQRTGTTYGYTF
-	TRBJ2-7	TRBV27	-	TGTGCCAGCAGTATACAGGGGGGGGACGAGCAGTACTTC	CASSIQGGDEQYF
-	TRBJ2-2	TRBV29-1	-	TGCAGCGTTGGGCGGGAGAACACCGGGGAGCTGTTTTTT	CSVGRENTGELFF
-	TRBJ1-1	TRBV27	-	TGTGCCAGCAGTGCTTCCCCGCGACAGTCCCTGATTGAAGCTTTCTTT	CASSASPRQSLIEAFF
-	TRBJ1-6	TRBV2	TRBD1	TGTGCCAGCAGCTACAGGGGTGAGAATTCACCCCTCCACTTT	CASSYRGENSPLHF
-	TRBJ2-7	TRBV7-2	TRBD1	TGTGCCAGCAGCGCACGTTGGGACAGCCACCCCTACGAGCAGTACTTC	CASSARWDSHPYEQYF
-	TRBJ1-1	TRBV28	-	TGTGCCAGCAGTTTATCAGGGAAGGGAGGCACTGAAGCTTTCTTT	CASSLSGKGGTEAFF
-	TRBJ1-2	TRBV7-2	TRBD1	TGTGCCAGCAGCTTGCAACGGCCGGGACAGGGAGGCGGCTACACCTTC	CASSLQRPGQGGGYTF
-	TRBJ1-1	TRBV11-3	-	TGTGCCAGCAGCTTAGGATCAGGGAAAGCTTTCTTT	CASSLGSGKAFF
-	TRBJ2-7	TRBV7-6	-	TGTGCCAGCAGAGTTCCTGGCAGTGAGCAGTACTTC	CASRVPGSEQYF
few	TRBJ1-5	TRBV10-1	-	TGCGCCAGCAGTGAGTCGCCCAGTAGCAATCAGCCCCAGCATTTT	CASSESPSSNQPQHF
-	TRBJ1-5	TRBV6-6	-	TGTGCCAGCAAGGACAAAAGACAGGACCGCAATCAGCCCCAGCATTTT	CASKDKRQDRNQPQHF
-	TRBJ1-6	TRBV19	-	TGTGCCAGCAAACAGGGTTTTAATTCACCCCTCCACTTT	CASKQGFNSPLHF
-	TRBJ1-2	TRBV18	-	TGTGCCAGCTCACCAGTGACAGACTATGGCTACACCTTC	CASSPVTDYGYTF
-	TRBJ1-2	TRBV5-8	-	TGTGCCAGCAGCGTGGACAGCAATCTCTATGGCTACACCTTC	CASSVDSNLYGYTF
-	TRBJ1-2	TRBV28	-	TGTGCCAGCAGTTTAGGGCAGTTCCTCTATGGCTACACCTTC	CASSLGQFLYGYTF
-	TRBJ2-7	TRBV27	TRBD2	TGTGCCAGCAGTTTATTAGCGGGGGCTGAGTACGAGCAGTACTTC	CASSLLAGAEYEQYF
-	TRBJ2-2	TRBV6-6	-	TGTGCCAGCGTATTCGGCGGGTTCACCGGGGAGCTGTTTTTT	CASVFGGFTGELFF
-	TRBJ1-1	TRBV7-6	-	TGTGCCAGCAGCTTATACAGGGAAACCGAAGCTTTCTTT	CASSLYRETEAFF
-	TRBJ2-5	TRBV7-3	TRBD2	TGTGCCAGCAGCTTACTAGCGGGGGGTCTGAGAGAGACCCAGTACTTC	CASSLLAGGLRETQYF
few	TRBJ1-3	TRBV7-9	-	TGTGCCAGCTTACAGGGTGGAAACACCATATATTTT	CASLQGGNTIYF
-	TRBJ1-5	TRBV30	-	TGTGCCTGGAGTAAGGGGGGGAGGAGAGATCAGCCCCAGCATTTT	CAWSKGGRRDQPQHF
-	TRBJ2-2	TRBV5-6	TRBD1	TGTGCCAGCAGCTCGGGACAGGGTAACACCGGGGAGCTGTTTTTT	CASSSGQGNTGELFF
once	TRBJ2-3	TRBV28	-	TGTGCCAGCAGCTGGTATGCGGGCACAGATACGCAGTATTTT	CASSWYAGTDTQYF
-	TRBJ1-4	TRBV28	-	TGTGCCAGCAGTTTGTCCAGAACCTTCGCTAATGAAAAACTGTTTTTT	CASSLSRTFANEKLFF
-	TRBJ2-7	TRBV7-2	TRBD1	TGTGCCAGCAGCCCTGGGACAGGGTGGTACGAGCAGTACTTC	CASSPGTGWYEQYF
-	TRBJ2-7	TRBV28	-	TGTGCCAGCAGGAGGGGGTTGTCCTACGAGCAGTACTTC	CASRRGLSYEQYF
once	TRBJ1-6	TRBV9	TRBD1	TGTGCCAGCAGCGTCGATCCGACAGGGAACAATTCACCCCTCCACTTT	CASSVDPTGNNSPLHF
-	TRBJ1-2	TRBV7-9	TRBD1	TGTGCCAGCAGCCGAGCCCGGGACAGTAACTATGGCTACACCTTC	CASSRARDSNYGYTF
-	TRBJ1-5	TRBV5-1	TRBD1	TGCGCCAGCAGCTTGGAGGCAGGGGGCGTTCAGCCCCAGCATTTT	CASSLEAGGVQPQHF